Sequencing of this TCR beta chain was carried out in a study of identical twins. TCRdb analysed the 5' RACE reads with MiXCR anew, one entry per CDR3 protein. Of about 240,000 distinct CDR3 sequences detected, 10% appear once; the ten largest clones hold approximately 9.1%. Trimming pared 3 bases from V and 0 bases from J, leaving 7 bases between. This CDR3 is built from 14 residues. The germline V gene has CDR1 ENHRY and CDR2 SYGVKD. Study-level results: Reduced insertions were recorded for abundant cord blood beta clonotypes, with no such pattern in memory repertoires. Invariant populations such as MAIT and iNKT cells could partly muddle zero-insertion analyses.

In this sample, this clonotype turned up many times. The antigen is undetermined. Sequencing input: memory T cells sorted from blood. This sequence was found in a man aged 45-65 years in good health. The chain has TRBV10-3 and TRBJ2-3, with D unclear. The CDR3 DNA reads TGTGCCATCAGTGATTACAGTAGCACAGATACGCAGTATTTT. Amino acids: CAISDYSSTDTQYF.